The subject of this entry is one TCR beta chain. Ten or more counts support this clonotype. Its antigen is currently not known. Base quality data are lacking; no much larger clone is found one base away. The sample belongs to a study of naive and memory T cell subsets (dated by TCRdb to 2016 to 2017). General notes on the study: The study applied an open-source, UMI-based TCR alpha and beta sequencing pipeline to sorted naive and memory peripheral blood T cell subsets. RNA was DNase-treated and reverse transcribed with TCR constant-region primers, mostly using SuperScript III. The functional CMV T cell responses agreed completely with IgG serology results.

Separate amplification of TCR alpha and beta chain libraries was performed from the second PCR step onward. Donor CMV status was determined by IFNgamma production from CD4+ T cells after overnight stimulation of fresh PBMCs with CMV viral lysate. Using Miltenyi beads, CD4 T cells were first positively selected, and CD8 T cells were then positively selected from the CD4-negative fraction. Cells were stained for CD3, CD4, CD8, CD45RA, CD27 and a live/dead dye and were sorted on a BD Aria II into four subsets based on CD45RA and CD27. Blood was obtained from a few healthy volunteers, and the blood from each volunteer was fractionated into CD4 and CD8 T cells and subsequently into four differentiation subsets. About 110 ml of peripheral blood was taken from each donor, and PBMC were separated by density-gradient centrifugation on Ficoll-Paque PLUS. The sorted cells were lysed in RLT buffer, after which RNA was extracted using a Qiagen RNeasy kit and kept at -80 degrees C.

General findings and caveats noted by the study authors: In both CD4 and CD8 cells, going from naive through CM, EM and EMRA, the Gini index went up while Shannon and inverse Simpson diversity went down. Clonotypes were defined as single alpha or beta chain sequences, not paired alpha/beta receptors. The repertoire findings for the naive and memory subsets could not be validated against a ground truth, as none was available. A power law was followed by TCR abundance, with an exponent that differed between naive and memory subsets but was consistent across the three individuals. A few larger clonotypes were found in naive repertoires, especially CD8, and these larger clonotypes were possibly memory cells re-expressing CD45RA. After error correction, over 95% of naive TCR sequences appeared only once, giving much steeper abundance distributions than memory subsets. RNA-based TCR counts may be influenced by expression changes linked to T cell activation and differentiation.

Reading from cysteine to phenylalanine, the CDR3 counts 14 amino acids. Here the CDR3 DNA is all that survives: 42 bases in frame from base 1. After removal of 5 bases from V and 0 bases from J, the junction retains 4 bases not matched to a gene. CDR1 is given as DFQATT and CDR2 as SNEGSKA, both from the germline V gene (reference sequence). The library was made by UMI-ligation and nested PCR. The beta constant-region primer was an equimolar mix of two oligonucleotides covering both TRBC1 and TRBC2. The ligated cDNA went through four rounds of PCR with nested alpha and beta constant-region primers together with the SP2 primer. A single-stranded oligonucleotide containing the SP2 primer and a 12-nucleotide UMI was joined to the 3' end of the cDNA by T4 RNA ligase 1. Incubation of the ligation reaction lasted about 18-24 hours at 16 degrees C. PCR2 was usually performed as a SYBR Green qPCR and halted at a preset threshold so that over-amplification would not occur. Apart from the first purification, every purification step used Agencourt AMPure XP magnetic beads. Library quantification was done by Qubit, followed by a TapeStation check on which the main peak was expected at around 650 bp. Sequencing of the pooled libraries was done on an Illumina MiSeq using v2 2x251 paired-end kits, which typically yielded roughly 0.95-2.3 million reads per sample. Libraries were pooled at about 3.7 nM per sample, and roughly 4.5-8% PhiX was added to improve cluster recognition. On the authors' methods: V and J genes were assigned to Demultiplexor-processed FASTQ reads by Decombinator through tag matching, with a single base-pair mismatch being allowed. Collapsinator relied on UMIs to fix sequencing errors as well as frequency errors caused by PCR heterogeneity. CDR3Translator translated TCRs and extracted CDR3s from the conserved cysteine to the FGXG phenylalanine, flagging non-productive sequences. Gini, Shannon entropy and inverse Simpson indices were computed after subsampling the repertoires to the same number of UMI-defined TCRs. Within the linear range, a power law was fitted by maximum likelihood to the distributions of clonotype abundance. For one naive CD8 sample, the pipeline and MIGEC produced similar UMI counts, unique TCR numbers and clonal distributions. In one analysis, naive TCRs also found in any memory subset of the same donor were removed from the naive repertoire. Repertoires were searched for several thousand CMV-associated CDR3 sequences compiled from VDJdb and a published dataset. TCRdb trimmed public reads at Q25 via fastp, called clones via MiXCR and kept in-frame beta chains. Rows with one shared CDR3 protein collapse into an entry with the most common genes and DNA. TCRdb, rather than the study authors, made the V and J calls. The sample data list 98,000 or so distinct CDR3 sequences, and about 11% of these were observed just once. The ten top clones hold just over 0.13% of the sample.

The chain links TRBV20-1 with TRBJ2-7; 10 bases in the middle match TRBD2. This clonotype was sampled from a human donor in good health. Sequences were obtained from naive CD4+ T cells from blood. Read against the paper, the sample's cell subset or site label means: naive T cells, CD45RA high CD27+. The bases read TGCAGTGCTCATAGCGGGAGGAGCTCCTACGAGCAGTACTTC. Its amino acids are CSAHSGRSSYEQYF.